These 6 T cell receptor beta chains came from one sample sequenced in a study of blood T cell repertoires in COVID-19. Produced via immunoSEQ multiplex PCR; TCRdb's table is partial and in-frame only. The sample yields over 250,000 clones, 86% seen once. Sequencing used peripheral blood. All receptors come from a man between 40 and 49 years old who had recovered from COVID-19.

The rearrangement uses TRBV4-2 and TRBJ2-3, with a possible D match to TRBD2 (6 bases). Looked up from germline, CDR1 is LGHNA and CDR2 is YNFKEQ. This CDR3 spans 14 amino acids. V lost 6 bases to trimming and J lost 2 bases, with 12 bases between them. The CDR3 reads CASSREFLTDTQYF. CDR3 sequence (DNA): TGTGCCAGCAGTCGGGAGTTCCTCACAGATACGCAGTATTTT.

In this sample, this clone turned up once. The rearrangement joins TRBV6-5 to TRBJ2-5; 8 nucleotides line up with TRBD2. CDR3 length equals 15 residues. Trimming at V came to 0 bases and at J to 1 base, leaving 1 base not matched to a gene. The V gene's germline CDR1 is MNHEY and CDR2 SVGAGI. CDR3 DNA: TGTGCCAGCAGTTACTCCGGGACTAGCCAAGAGACCCAGTACTTC. Translating it yields CASSYSGTSQETQYF.

This clone was recorded only once. The V call is TRBV5-1, the J call TRBJ2-5; TRBD2 agrees at 8 bases. The CDR3 runs 16 residues. Trimming took 4 bases from V and 1 from J; bases not matched to a gene: 9. Per the germline V gene, CDR1 is SGHRS and CDR2 is YFSETQ. The CDR3 loop reads CASSPAAGGLQETQYF. The CDR3 coding sequence is TGCGCCAGCAGCCCGGCGGCGGGAGGACTCCAAGAGACCCAGTACTTC.

This chain joins TRBV11-2 and TRBJ2-5; TRBD2 agrees at 8 bases. The CDR3 totals 15 residues. Trimming removed 3 bases from V and 3 bases from J; junction bases left unmatched: 6. CDR1 and CDR2 (germline): SGHAT, FQNNGV. The CDR3 DNA follows: TGTGCCAGCAGCTTGGGTGCGGGAGGTAAAGAGACCCAGTACTTC. Its protein is CASSLGAGGKETQYF.

The chain employs TRBV5-4 and TRBJ2-7, with D perhaps matching TRBD2 (6 bases). V shed 4 bases and J shed 0 bases, with 14 bases lying between them. Germline CDR1 is SGHNT and CDR2 is YYREEE (reference sequence). The CDR3 has 15 amino acids. CDR3 sequence reads: CASSPRAGSSYEQYF. The CDR3 DNA sequence: TGTGCCAGCAGCCCCCGGGCGGGGAGCTCCTACGAGCAGTACTTC.

V is TRBV7-9 and J is TRBJ1-5, with 8 bases fitting TRBD1. Per germline, CDR1 SEHNR and CDR2 FQNEAQ (reference sequence). CDR3 length: 15 amino acids. The J segment lost 6 bases and the V segment lost 5 bases, leaving 9 bases of the junction unmatched. CDR3 bases: TGTGCCAGCAGCCTAACCACAGGGGGGGGTCAGCCCCAGCATTTT. Encoded protein: CASSLTTGGGQPQHF.